This T cell receptor (beta chain) stems from a study of shared clonotypes between healthy human individuals. The CD4+ fraction was divided into a CD45RA+ naive subset and a CD45RA-negative memory subset. Findings and caveats of the study: Rarefaction revealed incomplete sorted-subset sequencing despite large depth. The authors expected sequencing depth to affect clonotype sharing among donors. Four donors had roughly 5% of their naive CD4 clonotypes in common.

TCRdb's table, derived via immunoSEQ multiplex PCR, lists solely in-frame clones and lacks some. The sample holds about a million clones; 70% to 85% are singletons and the top ten take approximately 1.5%. The CDR3 is made up of 14 amino acids. Germline CDR1 reads SGHDT; CDR2 reads YYEEEE. Trimming stripped 5 bases from V and 8 bases from J, with 14 bases between. A remark on this clone: Its target is not known.

This chain joins TRBV5-6 and TRBJ1-6; weak D call: TRBD1 (6 bases). Sequencing was performed on memory CD4+ T cells sorted from blood. Subset given: CD45RA-negative fraction. This receptor was taken from a man aged 18 to 30 in good health. The CDR3 DNA is TGTGCCAGCAGTCACAGGGTATTCGATTCACCCCTCCACTTT. Translation gives CASSHRVFDSPLHF. Using reference TRBV5-6 and TRBJ1-6 for the parts outside the CDR3, the full variable domain is DAGVTQSPTHLIKTRGQQVTLRCSPKSGHDTVSWYQQALGQGPQFIFQYYEEEERQRGNFPDRFSGHQFPNYSSELNVNALLLGDSALYLCASSHRVFDSPLHFGNGTRLTVT.